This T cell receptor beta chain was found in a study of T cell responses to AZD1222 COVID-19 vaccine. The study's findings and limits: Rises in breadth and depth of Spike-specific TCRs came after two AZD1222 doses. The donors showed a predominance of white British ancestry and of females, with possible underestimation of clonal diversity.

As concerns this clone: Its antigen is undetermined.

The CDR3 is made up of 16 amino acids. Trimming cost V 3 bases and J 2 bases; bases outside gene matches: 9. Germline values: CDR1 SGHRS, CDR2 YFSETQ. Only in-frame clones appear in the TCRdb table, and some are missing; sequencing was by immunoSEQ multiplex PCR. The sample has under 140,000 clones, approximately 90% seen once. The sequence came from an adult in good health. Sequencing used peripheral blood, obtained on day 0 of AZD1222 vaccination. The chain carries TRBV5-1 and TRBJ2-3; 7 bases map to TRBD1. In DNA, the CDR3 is TGCGCCAGCAGCTCCACCCCGGGACAGTACACAGATACGCAGTATTTT. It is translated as CASSSTPGQYTDTQYF.